A selection of T cell receptor beta chains follows, all from one sample in a study of human T cells and chemical hapten exposure. TCRdb fed the RACE reads into MiXCR, producing one record per CDR3 protein. Of 150,000 to 200,000 distinct CDR3 sequences detected, 25% to 30% appear once; the ten largest clones hold about 2.7%. This material consisted of whole blood, taken in connection with sensitization to the hapten diphenylcyclopropenone (DPC). The receptor set was obtained from a woman between 25 and 40 years old with alopecia areata. Some clones in this sample may be carry-over from other donors' samples. Both conserved end residues are part of each CDR3. Each record gives: V gene, J gene, D gene, clone size, CDR3 DNA, CDR3 protein. D genes are given only for firm matches. Clone size is not always given. Where it is, it says once, few, many or a class for expanded clones.

v_call: TRBV5-4
j_call: TRBJ2-3
d_call: TRBD2
clone_size: NA
cdr3_nt: TGTGCCAGCAGCTTGGAAGTACTAGCGGGGGAACCTACGCAGTATTTT
cdr3_aa: CASSLEVLAGEPTQYF

v_call: TRBV29-1
j_call: TRBJ1-1
d_call: NA
clone_size: NA
cdr3_nt: TGCAGCGTAGCAGCGAACACTGAAGCTTTCTTT
cdr3_aa: CSVAANTEAFF

v_call: TRBV28
j_call: TRBJ2-3
d_call: NA
clone_size: few
cdr3_nt: TGTGCCAGCAGTTTATGGCAGGGGACTAGCACAGATACGCAGTATTTT
cdr3_aa: CASSLWQGTSTDTQYF

v_call: TRBV29-1
j_call: TRBJ1-4
d_call: NA
clone_size: few
cdr3_nt: TGCAGCGTTGAAGATTATAAGTATTGCCTGAATGAAAAACTGTTTTTT
cdr3_aa: CSVEDYKYCLNEKLFF

v_call: TRBV20-1
j_call: TRBJ2-3
d_call: TRBD2
clone_size: many
cdr3_nt: TGCAGTGCTAGAGGACTAGCGGGACCTAGCACAGATACGCAGTATTTT
cdr3_aa: CSARGLAGPSTDTQYF

v_call: TRBV29-1
j_call: TRBJ2-7
d_call: NA
clone_size: NA
cdr3_nt: TGCAGCGTTGAGAGCTGGACAGGAGGGTCCTACGAGCAGTACTTC
cdr3_aa: CSVESWTGGSYEQYF

v_call: TRBV5-1
j_call: TRBJ2-1
d_call: TRBD2
clone_size: NA
cdr3_nt: TGCGCCAGCAGCAACCCACCGGGACTAGCGGCCAATGAGCAGTTCTTC
cdr3_aa: CASSNPPGLAANEQFF

v_call: TRBV6-5
j_call: TRBJ1-1
d_call: NA
clone_size: NA
cdr3_nt: TGTGCCAGCAGGAGGGGGGGCGGAACTGAAGCTTTCTTT
cdr3_aa: CASRRGGGTEAFF

v_call: TRBV6-2/TRBV6-3
j_call: TRBJ2-7
d_call: TRBD2
clone_size: NA
cdr3_nt: TGTGCCAGCAGTTACCCGGCGTCGGGACTAGCGGGATCGTTTGTGTCCTACGAGCAGTACTTC
cdr3_aa: CASSYPASGLAGSFVSYEQYF

v_call: TRBV28
j_call: TRBJ2-1
d_call: TRBD1
clone_size: NA
cdr3_nt: TGTGCCAGCGCCTCCGGGACAGGGTGGCCCAATGAGCAGTTCTTC
cdr3_aa: CASASGTGWPNEQFF

v_call: TRBV29-1
j_call: TRBJ2-3
d_call: NA
clone_size: few
cdr3_nt: TGCAGCGTTGGCAGCAAGACGCAGTATTTT
cdr3_aa: CSVGSKTQYF

v_call: TRBV15
j_call: TRBJ1-2
d_call: NA
clone_size: NA
cdr3_nt: TGTGCCACCAGCAGAGAAGCGGGGAGCGGGGGCTACACCTTC
cdr3_aa: CATSREAGSGGYTF

v_call: TRBV7-6
j_call: TRBJ2-7
d_call: NA
clone_size: few
cdr3_nt: TGTGCCAGCAGCACAGGGGGGGTTCAGTACTTC
cdr3_aa: CASSTGGVQYF

v_call: TRBV5-4
j_call: TRBJ2-3
d_call: TRBD1
clone_size: many
cdr3_nt: TGTGCCACAGGACCTTCGACAGGGGGAGATACGCAGTATTTT
cdr3_aa: CATGPSTGGDTQYF

v_call: TRBV7-6
j_call: TRBJ2-2
d_call: NA
clone_size: NA
cdr3_nt: TGTGCCAGCAGCCCGCGTCAGACCTACACCGGGGAGCTGTTTTTT
cdr3_aa: CASSPRQTYTGELFF

v_call: TRBV20-1
j_call: TRBJ2-7
d_call: TRBD2
clone_size: few
cdr3_nt: TGCAGTGCTGGGACTAGCGGGAGTTCCTACGAGCAGTACTTC
cdr3_aa: CSAGTSGSSYEQYF

v_call: TRBV28
j_call: TRBJ1-2
d_call: NA
clone_size: few
cdr3_nt: TGTGCCAGCAGTCTCCCGGACAGCTATGGCTACACCTTC
cdr3_aa: CASSLPDSYGYTF

v_call: TRBV5-1
j_call: TRBJ2-7
d_call: NA
clone_size: NA
cdr3_nt: TGCGCCAGCAGCTTGTGGTTCGGGGCAGCCGGAAAGTTATACGAGCAGTACTTC
cdr3_aa: CASSLWFGAAGKLYEQYF

v_call: TRBV28
j_call: TRBJ2-7
d_call: NA
clone_size: NA
cdr3_nt: TGTGCCAGCAACGAAATTCAGGGCCACGAGCAGTACTTC
cdr3_aa: CASNEIQGHEQYF

v_call: TRBV20-1
j_call: TRBJ2-3
d_call: TRBD2
clone_size: NA
cdr3_nt: TGCAGTGCATGGACTAGCACCGTCACAGATACGCAGTATTTT
cdr3_aa: CSAWTSTVTDTQYF

v_call: TRBV6-1
j_call: TRBJ2-2
d_call: NA
clone_size: NA
cdr3_nt: TGTGCCAGCGGGGGCAGGGTCACCGGGGAGCTGTTTTTT
cdr3_aa: CASGGRVTGELFF

v_call: TRBV12-2
j_call: TRBJ1-5
d_call: NA
clone_size: NA
cdr3_nt: TGTGCAAGTCGCCTTGACTGGGACACCTATCAGCCCCAGCATTTT
cdr3_aa: CASRLDWDTYQPQHF

v_call: TRBV7-9
j_call: TRBJ1-5
d_call: NA
clone_size: few
cdr3_nt: TGTGCCAGCAGCCCCGGACACATCAATCAGCCCCAGCATTTT
cdr3_aa: CASSPGHINQPQHF

v_call: TRBV2
j_call: TRBJ2-7
d_call: TRBD1
clone_size: NA
cdr3_nt: TGTGCCAGCAGTGAAGTCCGGACAGGGTTGGGCGAGCAGTACTTC
cdr3_aa: CASSEVRTGLGEQYF

v_call: TRBV10-3
j_call: TRBJ2-2
d_call: TRBD2
clone_size: few
cdr3_nt: TGTGCCATCAGCGCTAGCGGGCTGAACACCGGGGAGCTGTTTTTT
cdr3_aa: CAISASGLNTGELFF

v_call: TRBV28
j_call: TRBJ2-1
d_call: TRBD2
clone_size: few
cdr3_nt: TGTGCCAGCAGACCCAGCGGGGCGGGGTTCCTGAATGAGCAGTTCTTC
cdr3_aa: CASRPSGAGFLNEQFF

v_call: TRBV28
j_call: TRBJ1-2
d_call: TRBD1
clone_size: few
cdr3_nt: TGTGCCAGCAGTTTAGTGGCAGGGGGTATTGGCTACACCTTC
cdr3_aa: CASSLVAGGIGYTF

v_call: TRBV4-2
j_call: TRBJ2-1
d_call: TRBD1
clone_size: NA
cdr3_nt: TGTGCCAGCAGCCAATACGGACAGGGACGCAATGAGCAGTTCTTC
cdr3_aa: CASSQYGQGRNEQFF

v_call: TRBV5-5
j_call: TRBJ1-1
d_call: NA
clone_size: NA
cdr3_nt: TGTGCCAGCAGCTTGGCCTCGCACACTGAAGCTTTCTTT
cdr3_aa: CASSLASHTEAFF